The 21 T cell receptor beta chains given below trace back to one sample, sequenced in a study of cytomegalovirus exposure and HLA in healthy donors. PCR amplification relied on 60 Vbeta primers (plus 13 Jbeta primers). Generated by immunoSEQ multiplex PCR, the TCRdb table keeps only in-frame clones and is missing some. The data show 90,000 to 150,000 clones, more than 60% seen once. The sequenced sample consisted of PBMCs. The receptors come from a woman in her 40s in good health and CMV-seronegative.

The chain recombines TRBV7-2 with TRBJ2-7, with D maybe TRBD1 (6 bases). Between the trimmed V and J ends, which lost 5 bases and 6 bases, there was a span of 17 bases. CDR1 SGHTA and CDR2 FQGNSA come from the germline V gene. The CDR3 is 14 amino acids. The CDR3 region has the DNA TGTGCCAGCAGCCGGGCAGCTGGGACACTCGAGCAGTACTTC. This encodes CASSRAAGTLEQYF.

The sample holds one count of this clone. The CDR3 reads CASSPQGPGEAFF. CDR3 in DNA: TGTGCCAGCAGCCCACAGGGGCCCGGAGAAGCTTTCTTT. This chain joins TRBV7-9 and TRBJ1-1, with 7 positions matching TRBD1. The CDR3 has 13 residues. Germline values: CDR1 SEHNR, CDR2 FQNEAQ (reference sequence). Germline trimming cut 5 bases from V and 8 bases from J; bases unmatched to any gene: 8.

The chain uses TRBV11-3 and TRBJ2-2, with 8 bases lining up with TRBD2. CDR1 is SGHNT and CDR2 is YENEEA in the germline V gene. Trimming took 0 bases from V and 11 from J; bases not matched to a gene: 2. The CDR3 sequence is 13 residues long. The CDR3 nucleotides read TGTGCCAGCAGCTTAGATTTAGCGGGAGAGCTGTTTTTT. This codes for CASSLDLAGELFF.

V usage is TRBV10-3 and J usage is TRBJ2-1, with 10 bases fitting TRBD2. The CDR3 sequence is 15 residues long. CDR1 is ENHRY and CDR2 is SYGVKD in the germline V gene. V was clipped by 0 bases and J by 8 bases; unmatched bases: 4. The CDR3 loop is CAISESLAGVYEQFF. The CDR3 region has the DNA TGTGCCATCAGTGAGTCGCTAGCGGGAGTCTATGAGCAGTTCTTC.

CDR3 sequence (DNA): TGTGCCAGCAGCCCCCGGACTAGCCCAGATACGCAGTATTTT. Translated: CASSPRTSPDTQYF. The rearrangement joins TRBV7-9 to TRBJ2-3; 8 bases are a match to TRBD2. V shed 5 bases, J shed 4 bases, and the junction held 5 bases outside the gene matches. CDR1 and CDR2 (germline): SEHNR, FQNEAQ (reference sequence). CDR3 size: 14 residues.

This rearrangement joins TRBV30 to TRBJ1-2, with D tentatively TRBD1 (6 bases). The CDR3 is made up of 15 amino acids. Looked up from germline, CDR1 is GTSNPN and CDR2 is SVGIG (reference sequence). The germline V and J ends were trimmed by 4 bases and 4 bases, with 19 bases remaining between them. CDR3 amino acids: CAWTIYPTGSYGYTF. The CDR3 bases are TGTGCCTGGACCATCTACCCCACAGGGAGCTATGGCTACACCTTC.

V is TRBV21-1 and J is TRBJ2-7; the table gives TRBD1 as D, unverified against the DNA. TRBV21-1 is marked as a pseudogene. CDR3 length: 19 amino acids. The CDR3 loop reads CASSKGKGQSLEVPYEQYF. CDR3 bases: TGTGCCAGCAGCAAAGGTAAGGGACAGTCACTAGAGGTTCCCTACGAGCAGTACTTC.

The V and J genes are TRBV7-2 and TRBJ1-1; D is unresolved. Per the germline V gene, CDR1 is SGHTA and CDR2 is FQGNSA. Trimming removed 4 bases from V and 1 base from J, with 13 bases in between. The CDR3 consists of 15 residues. CDR3 coding DNA: TGTGCCAGCAGCTGGGTAGCAGTTTCGAACACTGAAGCTTTCTTT. Protein product: CASSWVAVSNTEAFF. The full variable domain, its missing parts supplied by reference TRBV7-2 and TRBJ1-1, is GAGVSQSPSNKVTEKGKDVELRCDPISGHTALYWYRQSLGQGLEFLIYFQGNSAPDKSGLPSDRFSAERTGGSVSTLTIQRTQQEDSAVYLCASSWVAVSNTEAFFGQGTRLTVV.

This rearrangement joins TRBV29-1 to TRBJ1-4; 7 nucleotides line up with TRBD1. The length of the CDR3 is 13 residues. Germline assignment: CDR1 SQVTM and CDR2 ANQGSEA. The J segment lost 5 bases and the V segment lost 6 bases, leaving 6 bases of the junction unmatched. CDR3 DNA: TGCAGCGTAATGACAGGGAAAAATGAAAAACTGTTTTTT. It codes for CSVMTGKNEKLFF. Complete variable domain (other parts from reference TRBV29-1 and TRBJ1-4): SAVISQKPSRDICQRGTSLTIQCQVDSQVTMMFWYRQQPGQSLTLIATANQGSEATYESGFVIDKFPISRPNLTFSTLTVSNMSPEDSSIYLCSVMTGKNEKLFFGSGTQLSVL.

V usage is TRBV7-8 and J usage is TRBJ2-5, with D maybe TRBD2 (6 bases). CDR1 and CDR2 (germline): SGHVS, FQNEAQ. V lost 5 bases and J 3 bases, leaving 16 bases between the germline ends. The CDR3 has 15 residues. The CDR3 DNA follows: TGTGCCAGCAGCCCAGCAGCGGGCAGCGAAGAGACCCAGTACTTC. As protein: CASSPAAGSEETQYF.

The chain combines TRBV2 with TRBJ2-1, with TRBD2 matching over 8 bases. CDR1 and CDR2 (germline): SNHLY, FYNNEI. Trimming at V came to 4 bases and at J to 5 bases, leaving 7 bases not matched to a gene. This CDR3 region has 15 residues. The CDR3 loop is CASSVGGAGDNEQFF. In nucleotides, the CDR3 is TGTGCCAGCAGTGTCGGGGGGGCCGGGGACAATGAGCAGTTCTTC.

This chain links TRBV7-2 with TRBJ1-1; 7 bases fit TRBD1. Germline V gene sequence: CDR1 SGHTA, CDR2 FQGNSA. The CDR3 has 14 residues. Unmatched junction bases numbered 5, after V lost 2 bases and J lost 5 bases. CDR3 nucleotide sequence: TGTGCCAGCAGCTTACAGGGGGGTATAACTGAAGCTTTCTTT. Translation: CASSLQGGITEAFF.

The chain employs TRBV11-2 and TRBJ2-3; 12 positions agree with TRBD2. V was pared by 5 bases and J by 7 bases, with 7 bases of the junction left unmatched. The CDR3 has 15 amino acids. Germline assignment: CDR1 SGHAT and CDR2 FQNNGV. The CDR3: CASSPSSGRAYTQYF. The CDR3 DNA reads TGTGCCAGCAGCCCTTCTAGCGGGAGGGCGTATACGCAGTATTTT.

The CDR3: CASSATGGRTEAFF. The CDR3 coding sequence is TGTGCCAGTAGTGCCACAGGGGGAAGGACTGAAGCTTTCTTT. The chain carries TRBV19 and TRBJ1-1, with 8 bases that match TRBD1. Germline CDR1 LNHDA, CDR2 SQIVND (reference sequence). Trimming at V came to 5 bases and at J to 5 bases, leaving 7 bases not matched to a gene. The CDR3 covers 14 residues.

The chain joins TRBV5-4 to TRBJ1-2, with TRBD1 identical over 7 bases. Germline values: CDR1 SGHNT, CDR2 YYREEE (reference sequence). This CDR3 has 15 residues. J was trimmed by 0 bases and V by 4 bases; bases with no gene match: 6. The CDR3 spells CASSPDRAANYGYTF. CDR3 nucleotide sequence: TGTGCCAGCAGCCCAGACAGGGCCGCTAACTATGGCTACACCTTC.

This clone has just one count. The chain has TRBV5-6 and TRBJ2-2; D gene ambiguous. This CDR3 spans 16 amino acids. V lost 4 bases, J lost 1 base, and 14 bases lay in between. Looked up from germline, CDR1 is SGHDT and CDR2 is YYEEEE. The DNA of the CDR3 is TGTGCCAGCAGCAAGAGGCCCTACTTGAACACCGGGGAGCTGTTTTTT. Protein sequence: CASSKRPYLNTGELFF. The full variable domain, rest sourced from reference TRBV5-6 and TRBJ2-2, is DAGVTQSPTHLIKTRGQQVTLRCSPKSGHDTVSWYQQALGQGPQFIFQYYEEEERQRGNFPDRFSGHQFPNYSSELNVNALLLGDSALYLCASSKRPYLNTGELFFGEGSRLTVL.

This clone showed up just once. This CDR3 is also generated by other DNA sequences in the sample. The V call is TRBV20-1, the J call TRBJ2-5; 7 bases align to TRBD2. This CDR3 contains 11 residues. The germline CDR1 and CDR2 sequences are DFQATT and SNEGSKA (reference sequence). The ends lost 3 bases at V and 5 bases at J; junction bases unmatched: 0. The CDR3 nucleotides are TGCAGTGCTAGGGGAGGGGAGACCCAGTACTTC. Residues: CSARGGETQYF.

The CDR3, as DNA: TGTGCCAGCAGCTTAGACGAGCGGGAGTTACAGTACTTC. Protein: CASSLDERELQYF. The V and J genes are TRBV7-9 and TRBJ2-7; 8 bases fit TRBD2. The V gene's germline CDR1 is SEHNR and CDR2 FQNEAQ (reference sequence). This CDR3 spans 13 amino acids. The J segment lost 10 bases and the V segment lost 1 base, leaving 6 bases of the junction unmatched.

The chain combines TRBV21-1 with TRBJ1-2; TRBD1, the table's D call, was not compared with the DNA. TRBV21-1 is reported as a pseudogene. CDR3 length: 14 amino acids. The CDR3 region has the DNA TGTGCCAGCAGCCGGACAGGGCAAGAGGGGGGCTACACCTTC. Translating it yields CASSRTGQEGGYTF.

The chain joins TRBV21-1 to TRBJ2-5; the D call TRBD1 from the table was never checked on the DNA. TRBV21-1 is designated a pseudogene. The CDR3 is 12 residues long. CDR3 coding DNA: TGTGCCAGCGACAGGGGGCGGGAGACCCAGTACTTC. It specifies CASDRGRETQYF.

The chain's CDR3 is CAWSGGGYTF. CDR3 coding DNA: TGTGCCTGGTCGGGAGGCGGCTACACCTTC. The genes are TRBV30 and TRBJ1-2; D gene uncertain. This CDR3 has 10 amino acids. Trimming cost V 5 bases and J 8 bases, with 9 bases left between them. Per germline, CDR1 GTSNPN and CDR2 SVGIG (reference sequence).